One sample yielded the 31 T cell receptor beta chains listed below, sequenced in a study of shared clonotypes between healthy human individuals (dated by TCRdb to about 2020). To prepare the library, the immunoSEQ multiplex PCR assay was applied. The table comes from immuneACCESS by way of TCRdb, which keeps in-frame sequences with V and J called. Part of the clones is missing from these tables; in studies checked, under half for an unresolved V gene and the rest for unknown reasons. The sample contains some 2 million clones, approximately 94% of them found a single time. The top ten constitute 1% to 1.5% of the sample. CD8 naive samples were CD45RO-negative cells positively selected for CCR7, giving a CD45RA+CCR7+ population that excluded TemRA cells. Sequenced input: naive CD8+ T cells sorted from blood. This specimen's cell subset or site label, per the study, means: CD45RA+CCR7+. These receptors were taken from a man aged 18 to 30 in good health.

The V call is TRBV9, the J call TRBJ2-4; the D gene is possibly TRBD2 (5 bases). Trimming removed 3 bases at V and 5 bases at J, with 9 bases between. The germline gives CDR1 SGDLS, CDR2 YYNGEE. This CDR3 is built from 13 residues. CDR3 in DNA: TGTGCCAGCAGCGCAAGCGGTGAAAACATTCAGTACTTC. This gives the protein CASSASGENIQYF. The full variable domain, in which reference TRBV9 and TRBJ2-4 provide the parts outside the CDR3, is DSGVTQTPKHLITATGQRVTLRCSPRSGDLSVYWYQQSLDQGLQFLIQYYNGEERAKGNILERFSAQQFPDLHSELNLSSLELGDSALYFCASSASGENIQYFGAGTRLSVL.

This sequence joins TRBV7-9 and TRBJ2-3; TRBD2 aligns across 7 bases. CDR1 is SEHNR, CDR2 FQNEAQ, per germline (reference sequence). CDR3 length: 16 residues. Losses at the gene ends were 4 bases for V and 6 bases for J; bases not matched to a gene: 13. Here the CDR3 DNA reads TGTGCCAGCAGCTCCCCCTTCGGGGGAGGGCGTGATACGCAGTATTTT. It translates to CASSSPFGGGRDTQYF. The complete variable domain, with remaining parts taken from reference TRBV7-9 and TRBJ2-3, reads DTGVSQNPRHKITKRGQNVTFRCDPISEHNRLYWYRQTLGQGPEFLTYFQNEAQLEKSRLLSDRFSAERPKGSFSTLEIQRTEQGDSAMYLCASSSPFGGGRDTQYFGPGTRLTVL.

The chain's CDR3 is CASSLASASTDTQYF. The CDR3, as DNA: TGTGCCAGCAGCTTAGCGTCAGCTAGCACAGATACGCAGTATTTT. J is TRBJ2-3 and V is TRBV13; no clear D. The V end was cut by 1 base, the J end by 0 bases, with 8 bases between. This CDR3 contains 15 residues. The germline gives CDR1 PRHDT, CDR2 FYEKMQ (reference sequence).

This chain uses TRBV15 with TRBJ2-5; no clear D. The CDR3 runs 14 residues. The V and J ends lost 0 bases and 3 bases respectively, with 8 bases between them. From germline, CDR1 is LNHNV and CDR2 YYDKDF (reference sequence). Here the CDR3 reads CATSREVVEETQYF. The CDR3, as DNA: TGTGCCACCAGCAGAGAGGTGGTGGAAGAGACCCAGTACTTC.

This sequence joins TRBV10-2 and TRBJ2-7, with D possibly matching TRBD2 (7 bases). Trimming left V 10 bases short and J 1 base short, with 14 bases between. The CDR3 covers 13 residues. The germline V gene encodes CDR1 WSHSY and CDR2 SAAADI. CDR3: CATGGGDSYEQYF. DNA for the CDR3: TGCGCCACCGGAGGGGGGGATTCCTACGAGCAGTACTTC.

The chain uses TRBV11-2 and TRBJ1-4; tentatively, D is TRBD1 (5 bases). The germline V gene encodes CDR1 SGHAT and CDR2 FQNNGV. Trimming stripped 5 bases from V and 0 bases from J, with 10 bases between. CDR3 length equals 15 residues. CDR3 sequence reads: CASSRTPTTNEKLFF. CDR3 DNA: TGTGCCAGCAGCCGGACACCCACAACTAATGAAAAACTGTTTTTT.

As for this clone: This specimen includes other DNA sequences encoding the same CDR3. The genes are TRBV28 and TRBJ1-5; D not resolved. Germline CDR1 reads MDHEN; CDR2 reads SYDVKM. The ends were cut back, 1 base at V and 0 bases at J, with 7 bases in the middle. CDR3 size: 15 residues. The CDR3 spells CASSLYSYSNQPQHF. CDR3 bases: TGTGCCAGCAGTTTATACAGTTATAGCAATCAGCCCCAGCATTTT.

The chain employs TRBV6-5 and TRBJ2-2; 7 nucleotides agree with TRBD1. Germline CDR1 and CDR2: MNHEY and SVGAGI. The V segment lost 5 bases and the J segment 3 bases; nucleotides outside the gene matches: 3. The CDR3 length is 14 residues. The CDR3 protein is CASSRGQHTGELFF. The CDR3 DNA is TGTGCCAGCAGTAGGGGACAGCACACCGGGGAGCTGTTTTTT.

The V and J genes are TRBV4-1 and TRBJ2-1; a weak D match, TRBD1 (5 bases). Germline lookup yields CDR1 MGHRA and CDR2 YSYEKL. Trimming left V 4 bases short and J 15 bases short, with 19 bases between. The CDR3 loop spans 13 amino acids. The CDR3 spells CASSPRTDKVLFF. The CDR3 nucleotides are TGCGCCAGCAGCCCAAGGACGGACAAAGTATTGTTCTTC.

The chain links TRBV5-6 to TRBJ2-1, with D unresolved. Looked up from germline, CDR1 is SGHDT and CDR2 is YYEEEE. The CDR3 is 15 residues long. Trimming cost V 4 bases and J 4 bases, with 15 bases left between them. CDR3 DNA: TGTGCCAGCAGCCCAGGACCGTTAATTTACAATGAGCAGTTCTTC. Translated: CASSPGPLIYNEQFF.

The rearrangement joins TRBV29-1 to TRBJ1-2; the match to TRBD1 covers 8 bases. Germline CDR1 SQVTM, CDR2 ANQGSEA. V gave up 6 bases and J gave up 5 bases; unmatched junction bases: 8. CDR3 length: 13 residues. DNA for the CDR3: TGCAGCGTGCTGGGACAGGTTGGGTATGGCTACACCTTC. Its translation: CSVLGQVGYGYTF.

This chain joins TRBV4-1 and TRBJ2-2, with 8 positions matching TRBD2. Germline loops: CDR1 MGHRA, CDR2 YSYEKL. CDR3 length: 15 residues. Trimming cost V 1 base and J 6 bases; bases outside gene matches: 4. DNA for the CDR3: TGCGCCAGCAGCCAAGCGCGGGGGGCGGCCGGGGAGCTGTTTTTT. Its protein product is CASSQARGAAGELFF.

The chain employs TRBV7-6 and TRBJ2-7; D not resolved. Germline V lookup: CDR1 SGHVS, CDR2 FNYEAQ. This CDR3 spans 15 amino acids. The ends were cut back, 0 bases at V and 1 base at J, with 10 bases in the middle. The CDR3 here is CASSLALDGSYEQYF. The CDR3 DNA reads as TGTGCCAGCAGCTTAGCTCTTGACGGATCCTACGAGCAGTACTTC.

This clone was detected once. The V call is TRBV18, the J call TRBJ1-2, with TRBD1 matching over 8 bases. V shed 5 bases and J 2 bases; nucleotides not matched to a gene: 7. The CDR3 runs to 15 residues. Germline CDR1 is KGHSH and CDR2 is LQKENI. The CDR3 DNA follows: TGTGCCAGCTCATCATCACGGGACAGGAACTATGGCTACACCTTC. It translates to CASSSSRDRNYGYTF.

CDR3 nucleotides: TGTGCCAGCAGTTACTCTCAGGACAGGGGTTGGGAGCAGTACTTC. Translation gives CASSYSQDRGWEQYF. This chain joins TRBV6-5 and TRBJ2-7, with 9 bases matching TRBD1. Germline V gene sequence: CDR1 MNHEY, CDR2 SVGAGI. J lost 7 bases, V lost 0 bases, and 7 bases had no gene match. The CDR3 length is 15 residues.

Only one count was recorded for this clone. In DNA form, the CDR3 reads TGCAGTGCCGCCGACAGCGACGAGCAGTACTTC. This gives the protein CSAADSDEQYF. The chain links TRBV20-1 to TRBJ2-7; possibly TRBD1 for D (5 bases). CDR3 length: 11 amino acids. Trimming removed 6 bases at V and 5 bases at J, with 11 bases between. CDR1 and CDR2 (germline): DFQATT, SNEGSKA (reference sequence).

V gene TRBV7-9 combines with J gene TRBJ2-3, with D unresolved. The CDR3 is 12 residues long. The germline gives CDR1 SEHNR, CDR2 FQNEAQ (reference sequence). Trimming left V 7 bases short and J 0 bases short, with 5 bases between. The DNA for the CDR3 is TGTGCCAGCACCGAGAGCACAGATACGCAGTATTTT. Translation: CASTESTDTQYF.

CDR3 region: CASTPNVQGAYEQYF. The CDR3 DNA follows: TGTGCCAGCACCCCAAATGTGCAGGGGGCATACGAGCAGTACTTC. The rearrangement uses TRBV28 and TRBJ2-7; 8 positions match TRBD1. The trim removed 7 bases at V and 4 bases at J, leaving 12 bases unmatched. The CDR3 runs to 15 residues. Germline CDR1 reads MDHEN; CDR2 reads SYDVKM.

The V and J genes are TRBV2 and TRBJ2-1; maybe TRBD2 (5 bases). Per germline, CDR1 SNHLY and CDR2 FYNNEI. The V end lost 2 bases, the J end lost 3 bases, and 17 bases lay between the germline ends. The CDR3 totals 17 residues. The CDR3 nucleotides read TGTGCCAGCAGTGAAAGGTCTAGCACTCTGTTCTACAATGAGCAGTTCTTC. Translation gives CASSERSSTLFYNEQFF.

The chain combines TRBV4-2 with TRBJ1-1; D gene unclear. This CDR3 comprises 15 residues. V gave up 4 bases and J gave up 0 bases, with 12 bases separating them. Germline V gene data show CDR1 as LGHNA and CDR2 as YNFKEQ. DNA for the CDR3: TGTGCCAGCAGCCCCCGGACGGGTCTGAACACTGAAGCTTTCTTT. It specifies CASSPRTGLNTEAFF.

The chain has TRBV14 and TRBJ2-5; D not resolved. The CDR3 length is 16 residues. Trimming cost V 4 bases and J 3 bases, with 18 bases left between them. CDR1 is SGHDN and CDR2 is FVKESK in the germline V gene. This chain's CDR3 is CASSRVVGPKEETQYF. The CDR3 DNA is TGTGCCAGCAGCCGAGTCGTTGGACCCAAGGAAGAGACCCAGTACTTC.

The chain links TRBV11-2 to TRBJ2-5; 9 bases match TRBD2. This CDR3 is built from 16 residues. V gave up 5 bases and J gave up 0 bases; unmatched junction bases: 7. CDR1 and CDR2 (germline): SGHAT, FQNNGV. The CDR3 sequence: CASSGLAGIYQETQYF. The CDR3 region has the DNA TGTGCCAGCAGCGGGCTAGCGGGGATATACCAAGAGACCCAGTACTTC.

This clone was seen once. The gene calls are TRBV12-5 and TRBJ2-5, with D maybe TRBD2 (6 bases). V lost 1 base to trimming and J lost 2 bases, with 8 bases between them. The V gene's germline CDR1 is LGHNT and CDR2 FRNRAP. The CDR3 sequence is 14 residues long. The CDR3: CASGLGGTQETQYF. The DNA of the CDR3 is TGTGCTAGTGGTTTGGGCGGGACTCAAGAGACCCAGTACTTC.

In this sample, this clone turned up once. V is TRBV2 and J is TRBJ2-7, with a tentative D call TRBD1 (6 bases). Germline CDR1 reads SNHLY; CDR2 reads FYNNEI. Deletions cut 8 bases from V and 5 bases from J, with 16 bases between. This CDR3 is built from 13 residues. CDR3 bases: TGTGCCAGCGGTCTCCAGGGGTTGCACGAGCAGTACTTC. Encoded protein: CASGLQGLHEQYF.

The CDR3 is CASTGSNVEKLFF. In DNA, the CDR3 is TGTGCCTCGACCGGGTCGAACGTGGAAAAACTGTTTTTT. The chain joins TRBV19 to TRBJ1-4; the D is unclear. From germline, CDR1 is LNHDA and CDR2 SQIVND (reference sequence). CDR3 size: 13 residues. V was cut by 11 bases and J by 8 bases, with 18 bases left in between.

This chain uses TRBV5-8 with TRBJ2-4; the match to TRBD2 covers 8 bases. The CDR3 length is 14 residues. V lost 2 bases to trimming and J lost 3 bases; unmatched junction nucleotides: 1. Germline loops: CDR1 SGHTS, CDR2 YDEGEE. CDR3 residues: CASSFRGGKNIQYF. The CDR3 coding sequence is TGTGCCAGCAGCTTCCGGGGGGGCAAAAACATTCAGTACTTC.

CDR3 in amino acids: CASSLDRVGYTF. The CDR3 region has the DNA TGTGCCAGCAGCTTGGACAGGGTTGGCTACACCTTC. The chain recombines TRBV5-4 with TRBJ1-2; maybe TRBD1 (6 bases). V dropped 0 bases and J dropped 7 bases, with 7 bases sitting between them. This CDR3 contains 12 residues. The germline CDR1 and CDR2 sequences are SGHNT and YYREEE (reference sequence).

The chain has TRBV30 and TRBJ1-6; D gene ambiguous. The V end was cut by 7 bases, the J end by 7 bases, with 11 bases between. There are 12 residues in the CDR3. Per germline, CDR1 GTSNPN and CDR2 SVGIG (reference sequence). CDR3 protein: CALGGSNSPLHF. Here the CDR3 DNA reads TGTGCCTTAGGTGGATCGAATTCACCCCTCCACTTT.

This chain links TRBV9 with TRBJ2-2; D gene unclear. The CDR3 length is 14 residues. Germline V gene sequence: CDR1 SGDLS, CDR2 YYNGEE. The V and J ends lost 3 bases and 4 bases respectively, with 10 bases between them. In DNA form, the CDR3 reads TGTGCCAGCAGCGATTCGTATTTCACCGGGGAGCTGTTTTTT. Translation: CASSDSYFTGELFF.

CDR3 in DNA: TGTGCCACCATGGATGCTCCGGGGCAGGACAGCAATCAGCCCCAGCATTTT. The encoded protein is CATMDAPGQDSNQPQHF. The chain employs TRBV15 and TRBJ1-5; possible D gene TRBD1, 5 bases. Deletions cut 7 bases from V and 1 base from J, with 20 bases between. CDR3 length: 17 amino acids. CDR1 LNHNV and CDR2 YYDKDF come from the germline V gene (reference sequence).

V and J are TRBV29-1 and TRBJ2-7; 8 nucleotides line up with TRBD2. Germline V gene data show CDR1 as SQVTM and CDR2 as ANQGSEA. CDR3 length equals 15 residues. Trimming cost V 2 bases and J 4 bases; bases outside gene matches: 10. CDR3 region: CSVELRLATEYEQYF. The CDR3 bases are TGCAGCGTTGAACTTAGACTAGCGACAGAATACGAGCAGTACTTC.